Below are 25 T cell receptor beta chains sequenced from a single sample in a study of PD-L1 blockade in urothelial cancer. Profiling relied on immunoSEQ multiplex PCR, and the TCRdb table lists in-frame clones only, not all of them. The repertoire holds about 130,000 clones, with 86% as singletons. Time point specified: peripheral blood 6 weeks after treatment start. The specimen was PBMCs, collected around atezolizumab (anti-PD-L1) treatment. These receptors all come from a man aged 45-65 years with urothelial cancer.

As DNA, the CDR3 is TGTGCCAGCAGACGTGAAGGTAGGGACAGGGGGCAACCCTACGAGCAGTACTTC. Its translation: CASRREGRDRGQPYEQYF. The V gene is TRBV5-5, the J gene TRBJ2-7; 12 positions match TRBD1. CDR1 and CDR2 (germline): SGHKS, YYEKEE (reference sequence). V was clipped by 5 bases and J by 2 bases; unmatched bases: 14. The CDR3 spans 18 residues.

This chain joins TRBV9 and TRBJ2-3, with a tentative D call TRBD1 (5 bases). The CDR3 extends over 16 amino acids. Germline V CDR1 and CDR2: SGDLS, YYNGEE. The V end was cut by 0 bases, the J end by 0 bases, with 11 bases between. The CDR3 DNA reads TGTGCCAGCAGCGTAGGAACGGACATCAGCACAGATACGCAGTATTTT. This encodes CASSVGTDISTDTQYF.

V usage is TRBV7-2 and J usage is TRBJ1-2; no clear D. Trimming cost V 5 bases and J 8 bases, with 12 bases left between them. This CDR3 is 12 amino acids long. Germline CDR1 SGHTA, CDR2 FQGNSA. The CDR3 is CASSPYARGYTF. Here the CDR3 DNA reads TGTGCCAGCAGCCCTTATGCCCGGGGCTACACCTTC.

The rearrangement links TRBV5-1 to TRBJ2-5; the match to TRBD2 covers 9 bases. Trimming at V came to 0 bases and at J to 3 bases, leaving 0 bases not matched to a gene. The CDR3 sequence is 14 residues long. Germline V CDR1 and CDR2: SGHRS, YFSETQ. The CDR3 nucleotides are TGCGCCAGCAGCTTGGGCGGGGGGGAAGAGACCCAGTACTTC. Translated: CASSLGGGEETQYF.

This clone was counted between two and nine times. The genes are TRBV9 and TRBJ2-5, with TRBD2 identical over 8 bases. V gave up 0 bases and J gave up 0 bases; unmatched junction bases: 4. This CDR3 is built from 16 residues. Germline values: CDR1 SGDLS, CDR2 YYNGEE. CDR3 residues: CASSVGASGYQETQYF. The CDR3 DNA reads as TGTGCCAGCAGCGTAGGGGCTAGCGGGTACCAAGAGACCCAGTACTTC.

CDR3 sequence (DNA): TGCGCCAGCAGCTTGTGGGACACAAGCTCCTATAATTCACCCCTCCACTTT. Translated: CASSLWDTSSYNSPLHF. The chain couples TRBV5-1 to TRBJ1-6; the D gene is possibly TRBD1 (6 bases). This CDR3 is 17 amino acids long. The germline V gene encodes CDR1 SGHRS and CDR2 YFSETQ. V lost 1 base and J lost 0, with 11 bases in between.

This clone appeared a few times. This rearrangement joins TRBV28 to TRBJ1-2; maybe TRBD1 (5 bases). Per germline, CDR1 MDHEN and CDR2 SYDVKM. V dropped 5 bases and J dropped 2 bases, with 18 bases sitting between them. The CDR3 is 16 residues long. The CDR3 region has the DNA TGTGCCAGCAGTCCCCCGCCCTTGGAGGGGAACTATGGCTACACCTTC. It yields the protein CASSPPPLEGNYGYTF.

The CDR3 coding sequence is TGCGCCAGCAGACCGGGACTAGCAAAGTACAATGAGCAGTTCTTC. It codes for CASRPGLAKYNEQFF. This chain joins TRBV5-1 and TRBJ2-1, with TRBD2 matching over 9 bases. CDR1 is SGHRS and CDR2 is YFSETQ in the germline V gene. This CDR3 spans 15 amino acids. Losses at the gene ends were 5 bases for V and 4 bases for J; bases not matched to a gene: 7.

This chain uses TRBV28 with TRBJ2-5; D perhaps matches TRBD2 (7 bases). The CDR3 extends over 17 amino acids. The V gene's germline CDR1 is MDHEN and CDR2 SYDVKM. The germline V and J ends were trimmed by 6 bases and 2 bases, with 22 bases remaining between them. The CDR3 DNA reads TGTGCCAGCAGCCCATTGGGGGCTAGCGGAAGACAAGAGACCCAGTACTTC. Residues: CASSPLGASGRQETQYF.

The chain couples TRBV7-9 to TRBJ2-7; 8 bases are shared with TRBD2. Germline V lookup: CDR1 SEHNR, CDR2 FQNEAQ (reference sequence). The CDR3 is 15 residues long. Trimming at V came to 9 bases and at J to 4 bases, leaving 14 bases not matched to a gene. The CDR3 DNA reads TGTGCCAGTGCCCCAGTACGGGAGGGCCGTTACGAGCAGTACTTC. The encoded protein is CASAPVREGRYEQYF.

In this sample, this clone turned up once. The J gene is TRBJ1-3, the V gene TRBV6-6; D call uncertain. The V end was cut by 0 bases, the J end by 4 bases, with 7 bases between. The CDR3 has 14 amino acids. The V gene's germline CDR1 is MNHNY and CDR2 SVGAGI (reference sequence). This CDR3 is CASSYSLQGNTIYF. Written as DNA, the CDR3 is TGTGCCAGCAGTTACTCTTTACAAGGAAACACCATATATTTT.

The rearrangement joins TRBV6-1 to TRBJ1-5; D perhaps matches TRBD1 (5 bases). Germline loops: CDR1 MNHNS, CDR2 SASEGT. V was clipped by 7 bases and J by 3 bases, with 10 bases between them. The CDR3 contains 13 residues. The CDR3 nucleotides read TGTGCCAGCAAAAGACAGCCCAATCAGCCCCAGCATTTT. Protein: CASKRQPNQPQHF.

The rearrangement uses TRBV30 and TRBJ2-1; 7 positions agree with TRBD2. CDR1 is GTSNPN and CDR2 is SVGIG in the germline V gene (reference sequence). Trimming removed 3 bases from V and 5 bases from J; junction bases left unmatched: 13. The CDR3 consists of 16 residues. CDR3: CAWRPLAGVTDNEQFF. The DNA of the CDR3 is TGTGCCTGGAGGCCCCTTGCGGGGGTTACTGACAATGAGCAGTTCTTC.

The J gene is TRBJ1-4, the V gene TRBV6-1; 8 bases match TRBD1. CDR1 is MNHNS, CDR2 SASEGT, per germline. V shed 9 bases and J 6 bases; nucleotides not matched to a gene: 6. The CDR3 consists of 13 residues. This CDR3 is CARSDRVDEKLFF. The DNA for the CDR3 is TGTGCCAGGTCGGACAGGGTGGATGAAAAACTGTTTTTT.

This chain joins TRBV6-1 and TRBJ1-5, with a tentative D call TRBD1 (5 bases). Trimming removed 1 base at V and 2 bases at J, with 12 bases between. Per germline, CDR1 MNHNS and CDR2 SASEGT. CDR3 length: 16 residues. The CDR3 spells CASSEGPPTGNQPQHF. The DNA of the CDR3 is TGTGCCAGCAGTGAAGGTCCTCCGACAGGCAATCAGCCCCAGCATTTT.

The chain employs TRBV5-1 and TRBJ2-1; 7 nucleotides align to TRBD1. The CDR3 loop spans 15 amino acids. Germline values: CDR1 SGHRS, CDR2 YFSETQ. V dropped 8 bases and J dropped 0; count of bases not matched to a gene: 8. CDR3 DNA: TGCGCCAGTAGAGACCGGGACAGCTCCTACAATGAGCAGTTCTTC. Its protein is CASRDRDSSYNEQFF. The full variable domain, its missing parts supplied by reference TRBV5-1 and TRBJ2-1, is KAGVTQTPRYLIKTRGQQVTLSCSPISGHRSVSWYQQTPGQGLQFLFEYFSETQRNKGNFPGRFSGRQFSNSRSEMNVSTLELGDSALYLCASRDRDSSYNEQFFGPGTRLTVL.

The CDR3: CAWSLNTFEAFF. CDR3 in DNA: TGTGCCTGGAGCCTGAACACATTTGAAGCTTTCTTT. The genes are TRBV30 and TRBJ1-1; D unclear. The germline V and J ends were trimmed by 3 bases and 7 bases, with 12 bases remaining between them. Per the germline V gene, CDR1 is GTSNPN and CDR2 is SVGIG (reference sequence). The CDR3 consists of 12 residues.

The chain carries TRBV5-1 and TRBJ2-1, with TRBD2 matching over 14 bases. This CDR3 comprises 16 residues. The junction had 2 bases not matched to a gene; V was cut back by 4 bases and J by 2 bases. Germline V gives CDR1 SGHRS, CDR2 YFSETQ. The CDR3 coding sequence is TGCGCCAGCAGCGGGACTAGCGGGAGACCCTACAATGAGCAGTTCTTC. Its translation is CASSGTSGRPYNEQFF.

V gene TRBV5-1 combines with J gene TRBJ1-6; 7 nucleotides agree with TRBD1. CDR3 size: 16 residues. Germline assignment: CDR1 SGHRS and CDR2 YFSETQ. V gave up 0 bases and J gave up 8 bases; unmatched junction bases: 8. The CDR3: CASSLAPGQSYSPLHF. CDR3 bases: TGCGCCAGCAGCTTGGCACCGGGACAGAGTTATTCACCCCTCCACTTT.

This chain joins TRBV5-4 and TRBJ2-5; 13 bases are shared with TRBD2. After removal of 5 bases from V and 5 bases from J, the junction contained 6 bases not matched to a gene. This CDR3 is 15 amino acids long. The germline gives CDR1 SGHNT, CDR2 YYREEE (reference sequence). The CDR3 spells CASSLTSGRGETQYF. Written as DNA, the CDR3 is TGTGCCAGCAGTTTAACTAGCGGGAGGGGGGAGACCCAGTACTTC.

Note on this clone: A read error may produce the germline difference seen at one junction end. This sequence joins TRBV6-5 and TRBJ2-5, with TRBD1 matching 8 bases. This CDR3 region has 14 residues. CDR1 and CDR2 (germline): MNHEY, SVGAGI. Written as DNA, the CDR3 is TGTGCCAGCAGCGCAGGCGGGACAGGTATTCGGAGGGACTTC. As protein: CASSAGGTGIRRDF.

The gene calls are TRBV7-2 and TRBJ2-1, with TRBD2 matching 15 bases. V was pared by 1 base and J by 14 bases, with 9 bases of the junction left unmatched. Germline V gives CDR1 SGHTA, CDR2 FQGNSA. There are 16 residues in the CDR3. CDR3 amino acids: CASSLVGTSGRRGEFF. CDR3 coding DNA: TGTGCCAGCAGCTTAGTAGGGACTAGCGGGAGGCGGGGGGAGTTCTTC.

The gene calls are TRBV19 and TRBJ2-1; possible D gene TRBD1, 5 bases. V shed 4 bases and J shed 2 bases, with 30 bases lying between them. The CDR3 covers 21 residues. CDR1 LNHDA and CDR2 SQIVND come from the germline V gene (reference sequence). The CDR3 DNA sequence: TGTGCCAGTAGTACGCGCGTCCTAGGAGACAGCAAGAGGATGGCCTACAATGAGCAGTTCTTC. Protein: CASSTRVLGDSKRMAYNEQFF. The complete variable domain, with remaining parts taken from reference TRBV19 and TRBJ2-1, reads DGGITQSPKYLFRKEGQNVTLSCEQNLNHDAMYWYRQDPGQGLRLIYYSQIVNDFQKGDIAEGYSVSREKKESFPLTVTSAQKNPTAFYLCASSTRVLGDSKRMAYNEQFFGPGTRLTVL.

This chain joins TRBV6-1 and TRBJ2-3, with 8 bases identical to TRBD1. This CDR3 is 14 amino acids long. V shed 7 bases, J shed 1 base, and the junction held 4 bases outside the gene matches. Germline V gives CDR1 MNHNS, CDR2 SASEGT. The CDR3 loop reads CASTTTGGTDTQYF. For the CDR3, the DNA is TGTGCCAGCACGACGACAGGGGGCACAGATACGCAGTATTTT.

The CDR3 loop is CASSDPDGANYGYTF. The CDR3, as DNA: TGTGCCAGCTCTGACCCCGACGGAGCTAACTATGGCTACACCTTC. This chain uses TRBV28 with TRBJ1-2, with D unclear. Germline CDR1 is MDHEN and CDR2 is SYDVKM. CDR3 length equals 15 residues. The V end lost 8 bases, the J end lost 0 bases, and 16 bases lay between the germline ends.